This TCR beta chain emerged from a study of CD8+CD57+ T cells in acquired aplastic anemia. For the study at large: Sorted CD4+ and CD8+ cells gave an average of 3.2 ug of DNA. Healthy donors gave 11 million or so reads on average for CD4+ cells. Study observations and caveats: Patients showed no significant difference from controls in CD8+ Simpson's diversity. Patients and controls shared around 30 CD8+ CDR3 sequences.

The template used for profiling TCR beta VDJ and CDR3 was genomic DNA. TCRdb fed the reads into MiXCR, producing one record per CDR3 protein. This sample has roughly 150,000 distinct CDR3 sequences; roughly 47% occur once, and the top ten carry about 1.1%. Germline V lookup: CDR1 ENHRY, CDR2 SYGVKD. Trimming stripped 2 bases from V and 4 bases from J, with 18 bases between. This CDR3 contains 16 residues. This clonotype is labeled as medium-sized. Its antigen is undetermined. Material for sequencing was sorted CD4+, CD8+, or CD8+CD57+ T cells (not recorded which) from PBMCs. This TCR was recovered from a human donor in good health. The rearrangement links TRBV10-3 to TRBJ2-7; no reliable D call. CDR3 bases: TGTGCCATCAGTGAGGCCTCCCCAGTAAGAAAATACGAGCAGTACTTC. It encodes CAISEASPVRKYEQYF.